The 22 T cell receptor beta chains in this list originate from one sample, sequenced in a study of chemoradiotherapy in HPV16-positive cancers. The repertoire was sequenced with immunoSEQ multiplex PCR; TCRdb's copy has only in-frame clones and lacks some. The sample records 10,000 to 14,000 clones, roughly 90% being singletons. Sequenced material: blood, taken from a patient who underwent chemoradiotherapy. These receptors were obtained from a human donor with HPV-associated anogenital cancer.

The rearrangement links TRBV30 to TRBJ2-7, with D perhaps TRBD1 (5 bases). Germline loops: CDR1 GTSNPN, CDR2 SVGIG (reference sequence). V lost 2 bases to trimming and J lost 6 bases, with 11 bases between them. CDR3 length equals 12 residues. In DNA form, the CDR3 reads TGTGCCTGGAGTACTCAGGGTCTCGAGCAGTACTTC. Its translation is CAWSTQGLEQYF.

The V and J genes are TRBV4-2 and TRBJ2-7, with TRBD2 identical over 9 bases. This CDR3 is 15 amino acids long. V was clipped by 3 bases and J by 3 bases; unmatched bases: 6. Germline CDR1 reads LGHNA; CDR2 reads YNFKEQ. In DNA, the CDR3 is TGTGCCAGCAGCCACGAAGGTAGCGGGGGCTACGAGCAGTACTTC. Translating it yields CASSHEGSGGYEQYF.

The chain combines TRBV7-9 with TRBJ2-3, with TRBD1 matching over 7 bases. The germline gives CDR1 SEHNR, CDR2 FQNEAQ (reference sequence). V shed 6 bases and J 2 bases; nucleotides not matched to a gene: 8. The CDR3 covers 15 residues. The CDR3 protein is CASRHQGVNTDTQYF. The CDR3 nucleotides read TGTGCCAGCAGACATCAGGGGGTGAACACAGATACGCAGTATTTT.

V and J are TRBV19 and TRBJ2-6; D is perhaps TRBD2 (5 bases). Trimming removed 4 bases from V and 1 base from J, with 8 bases in between. The CDR3 length is 15 residues. CDR1 and CDR2 (germline): LNHDA, SQIVND (reference sequence). The CDR3 region is CASSRRESGANVLTF. The CDR3 nucleotides read TGTGCCAGTAGTAGAAGGGAGTCTGGGGCCAACGTCCTGACTTTC.

The V and J genes are TRBV5-6 and TRBJ1-1; D is unresolved. Germline assignment: CDR1 SGHDT and CDR2 YYEEEE. The CDR3 length is 13 residues. V lost 0 bases and J 7 bases, leaving 10 bases between the germline ends. CDR3 nucleotide sequence: TGTGCCAGCAGCTTGGCCGCCGGGAGTGAAGCTTTCTTT. This sequence encodes CASSLAAGSEAFF.

The J gene is TRBJ2-3, the V gene TRBV15; D is ambiguous. This CDR3 has 13 residues. With 0 bases removed from V and 8 bases from J, the gap between germline ends came to 9 bases. The germline CDR1 and CDR2 sequences are LNHNV and YYDKDF (reference sequence). The CDR3 DNA reads as TGTGCCACCAGCAGAGATAGTTTGAGTACGCAGTATTTT. This codes for CATSRDSLSTQYF.

The chain combines TRBV5-6 with TRBJ2-1; 7 bases map to TRBD2. With V trimmed by 4 bases and J by 0 bases, 4 bases remained unmatched. The CDR3 loop spans 15 amino acids. The germline gives CDR1 SGHDT, CDR2 YYEEEE. The CDR3 DNA reads as TGTGCCAGCAGCGGAAGCGGGGCCTCCTACAATGAGCAGTTCTTC. Its protein product is CASSGSGASYNEQFF. The full variable domain, completed using reference TRBV5-6 and TRBJ2-1, is DAGVTQSPTHLIKTRGQQVTLRCSPKSGHDTVSWYQQALGQGPQFIFQYYEEEERQRGNFPDRFSGHQFPNYSSELNVNALLLGDSALYLCASSGSGASYNEQFFGPGTRLTVL.

This rearrangement joins TRBV19 to TRBJ2-7, with 8 positions matching TRBD2. CDR3 length: 14 residues. J lost 3 bases, V lost 4 bases, and 5 bases had no gene match. Germline-derived CDR1 and CDR2 are LNHDA and SQIVND (reference sequence). The CDR3 reads CASSRGTSGYEQYF. The CDR3 bases are TGTGCCAGTAGTAGGGGTACTAGCGGCTACGAGCAGTACTTC. The full variable domain, with the rest looked up from reference TRBV19 and TRBJ2-7, is DGGITQSPKYLFRKEGQNVTLSCEQNLNHDAMYWYRQDPGQGLRLIYYSQIVNDFQKGDIAEGYSVSREKKESFPLTVTSAQKNPTAFYLCASSRGTSGYEQYFGPGTRLTVT.

The rearrangement joins TRBV2 to TRBJ2-5; no reliable D call. The CDR3 has 16 residues. V was shortened by 5 bases and J by 5 bases, with 21 bases between the two germline ends. The germline CDR1 and CDR2 sequences are SNHLY and FYNNEI. The CDR3 DNA reads TGTGCCAGCAGTAGAGCAGTATCGCGGTATGGGGAGACCCAGTACTTC. Encoded protein: CASSRAVSRYGETQYF.

The V call is TRBV6-5, the J call TRBJ1-2; D gene unclear. From germline, CDR1 is MNHEY and CDR2 SVGAGI. V lost 0 bases to trimming and J lost 6 bases, with 8 bases between them. This CDR3 spans 13 amino acids. Here the CDR3 reads CASSYSNRNGYTF. The DNA of the CDR3 is TGTGCCAGCAGTTACTCCAATCGGAATGGCTACACCTTC.

The V gene is TRBV5-1, the J gene TRBJ1-1, with a possible D match to TRBD1 (5 bases). Trimming removed 2 bases from V and 1 base from J, with 6 bases in between. The CDR3 covers 13 residues. Germline V CDR1 and CDR2: SGHRS, YFSETQ. The CDR3 protein is CASSFTGNTEAFF. The CDR3 DNA sequence: TGCGCCAGCAGCTTTACAGGGAACACTGAAGCTTTCTTT.

The V gene is TRBV7-6, the J gene TRBJ1-5; D unclear. Trimming removed 5 bases from V and 2 bases from J, with 10 bases in between. CDR1 is SGHVS, CDR2 FNYEAQ, per germline. The CDR3 loop spans 14 amino acids. CDR3 loop: CASSPQAGNQPQHF. CDR3 sequence (DNA): TGTGCCAGCAGCCCCCAGGCGGGCAATCAGCCCCAGCATTTT.

The rearrangement joins TRBV25-1 to TRBJ2-2; D gene uncertain. From germline, CDR1 is MGHDK and CDR2 SYGVNS. Deletions cut 10 bases from V and 7 bases from J, with 10 bases between. The CDR3 sequence is 11 residues long. In DNA, the CDR3 is TGTGCCACCACGGAACTCGGGGAGCTGTTTTTT. This codes for CATTELGELFF. The complete variable domain, with remaining parts taken from reference TRBV25-1 and TRBJ2-2, reads EADIYQTPRYLVIGTGKKITLECSQTMGHDKMYWYQQDPGMELHLIHYSYGVNSTEKGDLSSESTVSRIRTEHFPLTLESARPSHTSQYLCATTELGELFFGEGSRLTVL.

The chain links TRBV7-2 to TRBJ2-7; D is ambiguous. The CDR3 covers 14 residues. Germline V gene sequence: CDR1 SGHTA, CDR2 FQGNSA. V was clipped by 2 bases and J by 4 bases, with 12 bases between them. CDR3 nucleotides: TGTGCCAGCAGCTTATTACATACCGGTTACGAGCAGTACTTC. Its protein product is CASSLLHTGYEQYF.

V usage is TRBV25-1 and J usage is TRBJ1-3; D is ambiguous. The CDR3 totals 14 residues. The V gene's germline CDR1 is MGHDK and CDR2 SYGVNS. Trimming removed 3 bases from V and 3 bases from J, with 9 bases in between. The DNA for the CDR3 is TGTGCCAGCAGTGAGATGGGCCTTGGAAACACCATATATTTT. Its protein is CASSEMGLGNTIYF.

The rearrangement uses TRBV29-1 and TRBJ2-7, with 9 bases identical to TRBD1. CDR3 size: 14 residues. Germline V lookup: CDR1 SQVTM, CDR2 ANQGSEA. Trimming removed 4 bases from V and 0 bases from J; junction bases left unmatched: 4. This CDR3 is CSVGPQGASYEQYF. The CDR3 DNA sequence: TGCAGCGTTGGCCCACAGGGGGCCTCCTACGAGCAGTACTTC.

This clone has just a few counts. The chain links TRBV5-6 to TRBJ1-2; D ambiguous. This CDR3 has 14 amino acids. Germline CDR1 reads SGHDT; CDR2 reads YYEEEE. V dropped 4 bases and J dropped 5 bases, with 15 bases sitting between them. CDR3: CASSPRPPKYGYTF. For the CDR3, the DNA is TGTGCCAGCAGCCCACGGCCCCCCAAATATGGCTACACCTTC.

This rearrangement joins TRBV11-1 to TRBJ2-5; tentatively, D is TRBD1 (5 bases). Deletions cut 1 base from V and 0 bases from J, with 18 bases between. Germline V lookup: CDR1 SGHAT, CDR2 FQDESV (reference sequence). The CDR3 sequence is 18 residues long. The CDR3 DNA reads TGTGCCAGCAGCTTAGATTGGGGCAAGGAGCCGAACCAAGAGACCCAGTACTTC. Protein product: CASSLDWGKEPNQETQYF.

The chain recombines TRBV27 with TRBJ1-5; D remains unclear. The CDR3 is made up of 13 amino acids. Germline CDR1 reads MNHEY; CDR2 reads SMNVEV (reference sequence). V was pared by 6 bases and J by 0 bases, with 6 bases between. The CDR3 spells CASRPVSNQPQHF. DNA of the CDR3: TGTGCCAGCAGGCCAGTTAGCAATCAGCCCCAGCATTTT.

The chain combines TRBV9 with TRBJ2-5; D call uncertain. The CDR3 consists of 13 residues. With 7 bases removed from V and 5 bases from J, the gap between germline ends came to 15 bases. Germline CDR1 SGDLS, CDR2 YYNGEE. The CDR3 spells CASGTAKAETQYF. DNA of the CDR3: TGTGCCAGCGGTACCGCCAAAGCTGAGACCCAGTACTTC.

J is TRBJ1-2 and V is TRBV7-2, with D tentatively TRBD1 (5 bases). The CDR3 covers 14 residues. CDR1 and CDR2 (germline): SGHTA, FQGNSA. Between the trimmed V and J ends, which lost 5 bases and 8 bases, there was a span of 18 bases. Here the CDR3 DNA reads TGTGCCAGCAGCCTCCAGGGATCTCTTGAAGGCTACACCTTC. Amino acid sequence: CASSLQGSLEGYTF. The full variable domain, in which reference TRBV7-2 and TRBJ1-2 provide the parts outside the CDR3, is GAGVSQSPSNKVTEKGKDVELRCDPISGHTALYWYRQSLGQGLEFLIYFQGNSAPDKSGLPSDRFSAERTGGSVSTLTIQRTQQEDSAVYLCASSLQGSLEGYTFGSGTRLTVV.

The V call is TRBV7-2, the J call TRBJ1-4; D unresolved. Looked up from germline, CDR1 is SGHTA and CDR2 is FQGNSA. CDR3 length: 14 amino acids. V dropped 3 bases and J dropped 4 bases, with 9 bases sitting between them. CDR3 in amino acids: CASSFTWDNEKLFF. Written as DNA, the CDR3 is TGTGCCAGCAGCTTTACGTGGGATAATGAAAAACTGTTTTTT.